This is a list of T cell receptor beta chains from one sample in a study of CD8+ T cells in alopecia areata. Repertoires were generated with immunoSEQ multiplex PCR, while TCRdb's copy carries only in-frame clones and drops some. The data show a few thousand clones, 79% seen once. Sequencing was performed on skin, taken at week 24, from a patient treated with tofacitinib. The receptors shown here come from a human donor with alopecia areata. The CDR3 runs from the conserved cysteine through the conserved F or W. Each record gives: D gene, V gene, J gene, CDR3 DNA, CDR3 protein. The D gene is left open where the match is weak.

TRBD1	TRBV4-1	TRBJ2-7	TGCGCCAGCAGCCAAGGCGCTCACCGGACAGGGGGCCAATACGAGCAGTACTTC	CASSQGAHRTGGQYEQYF
TRBD2	TRBV4-3	TRBJ2-1	TGCGCCAGCAGCCTCTTCGGGACTAGCGGGGCCCCCTCCTACAATGAGCAGTTCTTC	CASSLFGTSGAPSYNEQFF
NA	TRBV29-1	TRBJ2-4	TGCAGCGTTGGGGACTGGCTATGGGGGAACATTCAGTACTTC	CSVGDWLWGNIQYF
NA	TRBV29-1	TRBJ1-2	TGCAGCGCTGAGTGGGCAGACGATGGCTACACCTTC	CSAEWADDGYTF
NA	TRBV9	TRBJ2-3	TGTGCCAGCAGCGTAGCGGGGGGCCACACAGATACGCAGTATTTT	CASSVAGGHTDTQYF
TRBD2	TRBV19	TRBJ2-5	TGTGCCAGTAGTATGACTAGCGGGGGGCCAGAGACCCAGTACTTC	CASSMTSGGPETQYF
TRBD1	TRBV4-3	TRBJ1-2	TGCGCCAGCAGCCAAGATAGGACAGGGGGCGGTGAAGGCTACACCTTC	CASSQDRTGGGEGYTF
TRBD2	TRBV11-3	TRBJ2-5	TGTGCCAGCAGCTTAGCCTTTGAGACTAGCGGGGCGGCCGTTCTAGAGACCCAGTACTTC	CASSLAFETSGAAVLETQYF
TRBD1	TRBV19	TRBJ1-6	TGTGCCAGTAGCCTGACAGGGATCACCTATAATTCACCCCTCCACTTT	CASSLTGITYNSPLHF
NA	TRBV14	TRBJ2-7	TGTGCCAGCAAGCAGTCAGGGAGCTACGAGCAGTACTTC	CASKQSGSYEQYF